These 5 T cell receptor beta chains share one sample of origin, sequenced in a study. A single record per CDR3 protein comes from TCRdb applying MiXCR to the RT-PCR reads. The sample shows about 680,000 distinct CDR3 sequences, 11% to 15% of them seen only once. The sequenced sample consisted of memory CD4+ T cells from blood. These receptors were collected from a female donor in good health, serving as a healthy control.

This clonotype appeared a few times. The chain carries TRBV28 and TRBJ1-2; D unclear. The CDR3 is 13 residues long. Germline V gene data show CDR1 as MDHEN and CDR2 as SYDVKM. Trimming pared 5 bases from V and 7 bases from J, leaving 14 bases between. CDR3 loop: CASSLLGGLGYTF. Written as DNA, the CDR3 is TGTGCCAGCAGTCTTTTGGGAGGGCTTGGCTACACCTTC.

In its sample, this clonotype was seen a few times. V gene TRBV11-3 combines with J gene TRBJ2-7, with D hard to call. Looked up from germline, CDR1 is SGHNT and CDR2 is YENEEA. CDR3 size: 14 residues. V was clipped by 5 bases and J by 2 bases, with 13 bases between them. CDR3 sequence reads: CASSPEPGAYEQYF. In DNA form, the CDR3 reads TGTGCCAGCAGCCCCGAGCCAGGCGCCTACGAGCAGTACTTC.

The chain joins TRBV11-2 to TRBJ2-7, with D maybe TRBD1 (6 bases). Germline CDR1 SGHAT, CDR2 FQNNGV. V was shortened by 4 bases and J by 2 bases, with 21 bases between the two germline ends. The CDR3 length is 17 residues. The CDR3 spells CASSSLGATGLAYEQYF. CDR3 bases: TGTGCCAGCAGCTCCCTGGGGGCAACGGGGTTGGCCTACGAGCAGTACTTC.

This chain connects TRBV11-2 to TRBJ1-3; D is undetermined. CDR3 length equals 11 residues. Germline assignment: CDR1 SGHAT and CDR2 FQNNGV. Deletions cut 5 bases from V and 3 bases from J, with 2 bases between. CDR3 sequence (DNA): TGTGCCAGCAGCATTGGAAACACCATATATTTT. The encoded protein is CASSIGNTIYF.

This clonotype was found once. This chain uses TRBV12-3 or TRBV12-4 with TRBJ2-1; D may correspond to TRBD1 or TRBD2 (5 bases each). CDR3 length: 15 amino acids. V shed 5 bases and J shed 7 bases, with 18 bases lying between them. CDR3 region: CASSSGQGISNEQFF. CDR3 DNA sequence: TGTGCCAGCAGTAGCGGACAAGGAATATCGAATGAGCAGTTCTTC.